This TCR beta chain was captured by sequencing in a study of metastatic and nonmetastatic thyroid tumors. Study as a whole: Repertoire comparisons spanned blood and tumor or nodule tissue from malignant and benign thyroid patients. General study points: It was reported that TCR beta diversity was significantly higher in malignant thyroid tumors than benign nodules, in blood and tumor.

No treatment of any kind had been given to any patient before thyroid surgery. Authors' methods: Researchers built a distant-metastasis classifier for papillary thyroid cancer that drew on CDR3 differences across clinicopathological groups. TCRdb reanalyzed the PCR reads via MiXCR. The V and J calls and clone size are TCRdb's, not the authors'. The data show 36,000 or so clones, around 33% seen once. This clone has more than one count but fewer than ten. The antigen remains undetermined. The germline gene is not matched at one end of the junction; a read error may be the cause. The source of this sequence is a female donor with papillary thyroid cancer or a benign thyroid nodule (not recorded which). Some clones in this sample may be carry-over from other donors' samples. Sequences were obtained from tumor tissue.

The CDR3 DNA reads as TGTGCTAGCAGTTACGTGGGTAGCGGGACTTGGGATGAGCAGTTCTTC. Protein sequence: CASSYVGSGTWDEQFF. The chain has TRBV6-5 and TRBJ2-1; 8 bases align to TRBD2. Germline CDR1 reads MNHEY; CDR2 reads SVGAGI. The CDR3 consists of 16 residues.